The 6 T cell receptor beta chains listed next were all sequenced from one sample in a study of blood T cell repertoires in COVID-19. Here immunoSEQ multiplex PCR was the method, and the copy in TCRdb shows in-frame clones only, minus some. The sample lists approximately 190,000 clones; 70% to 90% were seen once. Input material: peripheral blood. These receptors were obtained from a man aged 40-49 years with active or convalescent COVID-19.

The chain's CDR3 is CASGLPSIGTQYF. As DNA, the CDR3 is TGTGCTAGTGGTTTGCCCTCTATCGGTACGCAGTATTTT. The chain employs TRBV12-5 and TRBJ2-3; D not certain. This CDR3 comprises 13 residues. Germline V gives CDR1 LGHNT, CDR2 FRNRAP. Between the trimmed V and J ends, which lost 2 bases and 8 bases, there was a span of 11 bases.

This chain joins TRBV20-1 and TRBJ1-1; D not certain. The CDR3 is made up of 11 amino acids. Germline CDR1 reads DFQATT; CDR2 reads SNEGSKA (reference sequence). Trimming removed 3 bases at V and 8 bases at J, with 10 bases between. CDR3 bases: TGCAGTGCTAGTTCCGAGGTCGAAGCTTTCTTT. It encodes CSASSEVEAFF.

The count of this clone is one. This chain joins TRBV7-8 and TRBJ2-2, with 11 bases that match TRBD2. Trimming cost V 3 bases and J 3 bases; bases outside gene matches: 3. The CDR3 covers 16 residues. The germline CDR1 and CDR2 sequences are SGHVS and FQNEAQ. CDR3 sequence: CASSFASGRYTGELFF. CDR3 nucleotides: TGTGCCAGCAGCTTTGCTAGCGGGAGGTACACCGGGGAGCTGTTTTTT. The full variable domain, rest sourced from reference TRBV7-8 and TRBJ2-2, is GAGVSQSPRYKVAKRGQDVALRCDPISGHVSLFWYQQALGQGPEFLTYFQNEAQLDKSGLPSDRFFAERPEGSVSTLKIQRTQQEDSAVYLCASSFASGRYTGELFFGEGSRLTVL.

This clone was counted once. CDR3 nucleotides: TGTGCCAGCAGCCAAGATCTTGCCGGGTTCGAAAAACTGTTTTTT. Encoded protein: CASSQDLAGFEKLFF. The chain is built from TRBV14 and TRBJ1-4, with D unclear. This CDR3 contains 15 residues. Germline V gene sequence: CDR1 SGHDN, CDR2 FVKESK. Trimming stripped 0 bases from V and 8 bases from J, with 13 bases between.

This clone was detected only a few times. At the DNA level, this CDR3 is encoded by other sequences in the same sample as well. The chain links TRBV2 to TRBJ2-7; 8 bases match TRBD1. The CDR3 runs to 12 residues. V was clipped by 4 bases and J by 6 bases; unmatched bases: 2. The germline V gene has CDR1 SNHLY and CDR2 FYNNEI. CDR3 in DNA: TGTGCCAGCAGTGTAGACAGGGGCGAGCAGTACTTC. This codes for CASSVDRGEQYF.

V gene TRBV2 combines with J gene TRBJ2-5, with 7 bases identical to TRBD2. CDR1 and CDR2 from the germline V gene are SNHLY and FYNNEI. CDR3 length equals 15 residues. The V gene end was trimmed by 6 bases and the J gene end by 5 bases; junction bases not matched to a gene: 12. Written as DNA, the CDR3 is TGTGCCAGCAGGCTGATCGGACTAGGAGGGGAGACCCAGTACTTC. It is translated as CASRLIGLGGETQYF.